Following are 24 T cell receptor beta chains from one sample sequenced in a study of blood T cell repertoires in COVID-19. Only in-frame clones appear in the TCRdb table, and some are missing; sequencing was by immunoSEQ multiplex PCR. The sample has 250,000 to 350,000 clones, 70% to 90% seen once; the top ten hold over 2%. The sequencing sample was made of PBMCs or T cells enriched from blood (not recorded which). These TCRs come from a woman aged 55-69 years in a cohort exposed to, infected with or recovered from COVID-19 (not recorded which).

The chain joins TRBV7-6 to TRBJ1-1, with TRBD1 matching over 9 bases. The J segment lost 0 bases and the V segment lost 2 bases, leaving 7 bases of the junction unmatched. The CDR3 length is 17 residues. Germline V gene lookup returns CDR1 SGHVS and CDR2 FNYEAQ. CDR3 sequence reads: CASSLRQGGRMNTEAFF. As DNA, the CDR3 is TGTGCCAGCAGCTTAAGACAGGGGGGGCGCATGAACACTGAAGCTTTCTTT. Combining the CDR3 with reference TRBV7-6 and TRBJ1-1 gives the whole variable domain GAGVSQSPRYKVTKRGQDVALRCDPISGHVSLYWYRQALGQGPEFLTYFNYEAQQDKSGLPNDRFSAERPEGSISTLTIQRTEQRDSAMYRCASSLRQGGRMNTEAFFGQGTRLTVV.

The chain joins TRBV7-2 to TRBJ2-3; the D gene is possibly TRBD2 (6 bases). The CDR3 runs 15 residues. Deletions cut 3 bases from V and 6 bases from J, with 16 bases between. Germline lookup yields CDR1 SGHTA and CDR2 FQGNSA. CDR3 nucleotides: TGTGCCAGCAGCTTGTCGTTTGGCGGGGCGGATACGCAGTATTTT. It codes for CASSLSFGGADTQYF. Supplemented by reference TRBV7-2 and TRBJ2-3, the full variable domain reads GAGVSQSPSNKVTEKGKDVELRCDPISGHTALYWYRQSLGQGLEFLIYFQGNSAPDKSGLPSDRFSAERTGGSVSTLTIQRTQQEDSAVYLCASSLSFGGADTQYFGPGTRLTVL.

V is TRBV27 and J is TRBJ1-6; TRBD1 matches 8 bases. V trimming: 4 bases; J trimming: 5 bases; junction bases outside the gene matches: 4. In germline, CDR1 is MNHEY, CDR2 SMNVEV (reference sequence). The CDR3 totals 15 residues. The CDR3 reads CASSSGQVHNSPLHF. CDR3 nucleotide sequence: TGTGCCAGCAGTTCGGGACAGGTTCATAATTCACCCCTCCACTTT.

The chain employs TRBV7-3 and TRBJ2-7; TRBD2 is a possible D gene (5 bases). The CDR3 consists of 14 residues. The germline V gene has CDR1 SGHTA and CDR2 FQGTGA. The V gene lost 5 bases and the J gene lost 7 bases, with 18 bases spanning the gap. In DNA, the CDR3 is TGTGCCAGCAGCCCAGACGGAGGCGGTTGGGAGCAGTACTTC. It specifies CASSPDGGGWEQYF.

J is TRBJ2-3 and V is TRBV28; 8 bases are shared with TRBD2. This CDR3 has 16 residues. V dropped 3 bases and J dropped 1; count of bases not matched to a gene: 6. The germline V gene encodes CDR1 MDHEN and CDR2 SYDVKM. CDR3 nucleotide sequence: TGTGCCAGCAGTTTTGGCGGGACTAGGGGCACAGATACGCAGTATTTT. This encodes CASSFGGTRGTDTQYF.

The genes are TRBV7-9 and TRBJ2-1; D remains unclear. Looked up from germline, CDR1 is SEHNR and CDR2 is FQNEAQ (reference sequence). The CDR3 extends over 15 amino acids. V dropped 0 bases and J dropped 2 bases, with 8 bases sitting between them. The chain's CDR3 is CASSLAVAAYNEQFF. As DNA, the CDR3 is TGTGCCAGCAGCTTAGCGGTAGCAGCCTACAATGAGCAGTTCTTC.

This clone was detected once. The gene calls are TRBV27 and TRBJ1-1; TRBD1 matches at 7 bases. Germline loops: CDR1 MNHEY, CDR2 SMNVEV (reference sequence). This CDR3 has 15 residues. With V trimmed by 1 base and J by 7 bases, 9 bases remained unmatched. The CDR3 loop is CASSLFPRQGREAFF. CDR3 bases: TGTGCCAGCAGTTTATTCCCCAGACAGGGTCGTGAAGCTTTCTTT.

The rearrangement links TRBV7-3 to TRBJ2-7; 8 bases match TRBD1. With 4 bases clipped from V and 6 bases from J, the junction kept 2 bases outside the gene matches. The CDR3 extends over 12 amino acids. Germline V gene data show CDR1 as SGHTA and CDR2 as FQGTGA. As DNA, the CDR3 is TGTGCCAGCAGCTCCGGGACAGGCGAGCAGTACTTC. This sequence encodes CASSSGTGEQYF.

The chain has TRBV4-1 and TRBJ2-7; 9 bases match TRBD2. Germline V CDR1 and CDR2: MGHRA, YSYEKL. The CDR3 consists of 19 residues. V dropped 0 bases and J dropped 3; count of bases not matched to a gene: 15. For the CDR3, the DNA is TGCGCCAGCAGCCAAGATCCGGAGGCTAGCGGGATCAAGGGCTACGAGCAGTACTTC. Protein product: CASSQDPEASGIKGYEQYF.

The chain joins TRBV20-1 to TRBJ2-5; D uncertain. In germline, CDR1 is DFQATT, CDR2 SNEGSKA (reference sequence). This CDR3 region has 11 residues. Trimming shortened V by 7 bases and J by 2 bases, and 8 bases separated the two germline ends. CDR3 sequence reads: CSGAEQETQYF. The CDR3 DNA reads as TGCAGTGGGGCAGAGCAAGAGACCCAGTACTTC.

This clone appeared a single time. The CDR3: CASSSPAGRYTGELFF. The CDR3 DNA reads as TGTGCCAGCAGTTCCCCTGCGGGGCGGTACACCGGGGAGCTGTTTTTT. The chain has TRBV27 and TRBJ2-2; perhaps TRBD2 as D (6 bases). There are 16 residues in the CDR3. The germline V and J ends were trimmed by 4 bases and 3 bases, with 15 bases remaining between them. The germline gives CDR1 MNHEY, CDR2 SMNVEV (reference sequence).

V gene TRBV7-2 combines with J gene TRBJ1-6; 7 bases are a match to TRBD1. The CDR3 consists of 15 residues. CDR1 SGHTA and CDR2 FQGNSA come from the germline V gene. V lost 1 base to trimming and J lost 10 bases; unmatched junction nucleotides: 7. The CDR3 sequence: CASSLGVGTASPLHF. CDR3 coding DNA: TGTGCCAGCAGCTTAGGGGTCGGGACAGCCTCACCCCTCCACTTT.

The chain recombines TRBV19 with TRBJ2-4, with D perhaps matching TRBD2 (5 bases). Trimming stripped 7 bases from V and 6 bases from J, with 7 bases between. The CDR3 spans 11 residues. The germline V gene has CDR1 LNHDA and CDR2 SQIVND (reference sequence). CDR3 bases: TGTGCCAGTATTCGGGGAAACATTCAGTACTTC. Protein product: CASIRGNIQYF. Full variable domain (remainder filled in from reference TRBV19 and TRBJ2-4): DGGITQSPKYLFRKEGQNVTLSCEQNLNHDAMYWYRQDPGQGLRLIYYSQIVNDFQKGDIAEGYSVSREKKESFPLTVTSAQKNPTAFYLCASIRGNIQYFGAGTRLSVL.

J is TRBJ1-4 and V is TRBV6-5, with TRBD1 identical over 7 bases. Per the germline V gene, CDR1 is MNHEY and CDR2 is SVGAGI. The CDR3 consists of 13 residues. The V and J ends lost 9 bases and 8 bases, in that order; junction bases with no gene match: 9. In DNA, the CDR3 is TGTGCCAGTAGGAGACAGGGTGGGGAAAAACTGTTTTTT. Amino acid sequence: CASRRQGGEKLFF.

Here the CDR3 reads CASSLAPGTGELFF. The CDR3 coding sequence is TGTGCCAGCAGCTTAGCACCAGGCACCGGGGAGCTGTTTTTT. The rearrangement links TRBV7-2 to TRBJ2-2; D gene uncertain. This CDR3 comprises 14 residues. Germline CDR1 is SGHTA and CDR2 is FQGNSA. The V end lost 0 bases, the J end lost 4 bases, and 6 bases lay between the germline ends. Full variable domain (outside the CDR3, taken from reference TRBV7-2 and TRBJ2-2): GAGVSQSPSNKVTEKGKDVELRCDPISGHTALYWYRQSLGQGLEFLIYFQGNSAPDKSGLPSDRFSAERTGGSVSTLTIQRTQQEDSAVYLCASSLAPGTGELFFGEGSRLTVL.

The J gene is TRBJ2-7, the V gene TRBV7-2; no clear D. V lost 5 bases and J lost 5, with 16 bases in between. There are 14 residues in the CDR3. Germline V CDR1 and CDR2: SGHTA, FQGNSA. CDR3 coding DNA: TGTGCCAGCAGCCGCCGGGTATCTTCGGACGAGCAGTACTTC. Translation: CASSRRVSSDEQYF.

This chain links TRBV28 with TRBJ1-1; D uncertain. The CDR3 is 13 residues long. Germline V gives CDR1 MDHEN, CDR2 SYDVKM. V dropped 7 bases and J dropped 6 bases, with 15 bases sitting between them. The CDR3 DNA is TGTGCCAGCACCTTATCAGGTACCCCTGAAGCTTTCTTT. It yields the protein CASTLSGTPEAFF.

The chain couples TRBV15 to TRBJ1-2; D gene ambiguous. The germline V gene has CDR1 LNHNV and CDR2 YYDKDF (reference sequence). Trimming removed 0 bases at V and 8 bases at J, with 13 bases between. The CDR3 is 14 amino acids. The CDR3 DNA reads TGTGCCACCAGCAGAGATAGTCTAAGTAACGGCTACACCTTC. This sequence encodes CATSRDSLSNGYTF.

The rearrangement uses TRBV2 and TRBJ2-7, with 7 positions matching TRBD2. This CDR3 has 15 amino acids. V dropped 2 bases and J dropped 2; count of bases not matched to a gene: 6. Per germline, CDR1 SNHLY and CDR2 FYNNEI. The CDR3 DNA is TGTGCCAGCAGTGAAAGGCGGGAGTTCACCTACGAGCAGTACTTC. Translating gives CASSERREFTYEQYF. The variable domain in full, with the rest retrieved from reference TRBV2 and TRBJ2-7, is EPEVTQTPSHQVTQMGQEVILRCVPISNHLYFYWYRQILGQKVEFLVSFYNNEISEKSEIFDDQFSVERPDGSNFTLKIRSTKLEDSAMYFCASSERREFTYEQYFGPGTRLTVT.

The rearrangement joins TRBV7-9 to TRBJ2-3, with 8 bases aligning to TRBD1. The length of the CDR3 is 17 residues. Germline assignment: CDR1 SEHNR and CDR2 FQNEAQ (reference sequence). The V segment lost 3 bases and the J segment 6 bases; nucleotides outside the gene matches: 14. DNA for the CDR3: TGTGCCAGCAGCTTCTATAGGACAGGGATATCCTTCGATACGCAGTATTTT. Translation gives CASSFYRTGISFDTQYF.

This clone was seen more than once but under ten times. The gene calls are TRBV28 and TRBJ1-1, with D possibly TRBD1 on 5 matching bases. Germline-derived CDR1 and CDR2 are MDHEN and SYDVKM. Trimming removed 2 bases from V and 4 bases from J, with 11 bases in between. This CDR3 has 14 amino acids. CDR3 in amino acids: CASSLQGWATEAFF. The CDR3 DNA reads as TGTGCCAGCAGTTTACAGGGTTGGGCCACTGAAGCTTTCTTT.

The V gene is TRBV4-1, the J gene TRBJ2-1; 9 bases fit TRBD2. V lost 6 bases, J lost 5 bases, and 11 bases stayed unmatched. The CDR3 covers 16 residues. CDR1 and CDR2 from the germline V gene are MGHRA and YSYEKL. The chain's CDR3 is CASSWESGRNHNEQFF. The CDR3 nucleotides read TGCGCCAGCAGTTGGGAAAGCGGGAGGAACCACAATGAGCAGTTCTTC.

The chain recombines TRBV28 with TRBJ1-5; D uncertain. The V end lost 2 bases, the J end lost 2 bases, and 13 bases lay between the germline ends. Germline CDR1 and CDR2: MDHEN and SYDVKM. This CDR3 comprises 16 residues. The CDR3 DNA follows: TGTGCCAGCAGTTTAGTCGGAGGGTTGGGCAATCAGCCCCAGCATTTT. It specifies CASSLVGGLGNQPQHF.

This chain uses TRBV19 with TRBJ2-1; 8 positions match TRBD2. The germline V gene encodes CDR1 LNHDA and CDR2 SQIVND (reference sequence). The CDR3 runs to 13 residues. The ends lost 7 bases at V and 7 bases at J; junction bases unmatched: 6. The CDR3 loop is CASKILAGNEQFF. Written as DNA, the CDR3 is TGTGCCAGTAAAATTCTAGCGGGTAATGAGCAGTTCTTC.